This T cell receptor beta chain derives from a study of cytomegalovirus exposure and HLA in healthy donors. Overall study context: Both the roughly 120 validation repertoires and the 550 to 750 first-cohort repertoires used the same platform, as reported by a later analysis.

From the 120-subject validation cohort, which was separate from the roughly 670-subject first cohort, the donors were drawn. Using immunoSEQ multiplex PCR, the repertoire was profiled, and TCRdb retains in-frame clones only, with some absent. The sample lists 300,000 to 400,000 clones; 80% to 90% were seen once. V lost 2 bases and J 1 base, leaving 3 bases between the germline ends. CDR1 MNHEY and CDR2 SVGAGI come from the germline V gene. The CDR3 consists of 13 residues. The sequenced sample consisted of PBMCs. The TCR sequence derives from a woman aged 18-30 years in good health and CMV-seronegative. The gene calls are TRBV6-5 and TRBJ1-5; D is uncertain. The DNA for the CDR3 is TGTGCCAGCAGTTACCAAAGCAATCAGCCCCAGCATTTT. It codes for CASSYQSNQPQHF.